One and the same sample provided the 29 T cell receptor beta chains below, sequenced in a study of cytomegalovirus exposure and HLA in healthy donors. Profiled with immunoSEQ multiplex PCR; TCRdb holds only in-frame clones, not every one. The data show 150,000 to 200,000 clones, 86% seen once. Sequenced sample: PBMCs. The receptor source for this set is a woman aged 30 to 39 in good health and CMV-seronegative.

V is TRBV7-8 and J is TRBJ1-5, with 9 nucleotides matching TRBD1. Germline CDR1 reads SGHVS; CDR2 reads FQNEAQ. The CDR3 extends over 16 amino acids. J gave up 0 bases and V 4 bases, and 4 bases lay outside the gene matches. This chain's CDR3 is CASSSRDRDSNQPQHF. In DNA, the CDR3 is TGTGCCAGCAGCTCCCGGGACAGGGATAGCAATCAGCCCCAGCATTTT. The variable domain in full, completed from reference TRBV7-8 and TRBJ1-5, reads GAGVSQSPRYKVAKRGQDVALRCDPISGHVSLFWYQQALGQGPEFLTYFQNEAQLDKSGLPSDRFFAERPEGSVSTLKIQRTQQEDSAVYLCASSSRDRDSNQPQHFGDGTRLSIL.

CDR3 DNA: TGTGCCAGCAGCGCCCCCCTAGGTCGGGCGGGCGACCACGAGCAGTACTTC. Protein sequence: CASSAPLGRAGDHEQYF. The chain has TRBV9 and TRBJ2-7, with D possibly TRBD2 on 5 matching bases. The length of the CDR3 is 17 residues. Germline CDR1 SGDLS, CDR2 YYNGEE. The V end was cut by 3 bases, the J end by 5 bases, with 24 bases between.

V is TRBV28 and J is TRBJ1-5; D is unclear. CDR1 is MDHEN and CDR2 is SYDVKM in the germline V gene. Trimming stripped 5 bases from V and 1 base from J, with 9 bases between. The CDR3 is made up of 14 amino acids. The DNA of the CDR3 is TGTGCCAGCAGTCTAGCAGGAAGCAATCAGCCCCAGCATTTT. Protein: CASSLAGSNQPQHF.

The V call is TRBV27, the J call TRBJ1-5; D not resolved. The CDR3 totals 14 residues. Trimming stripped 9 bases from V and 0 bases from J, with 12 bases between. From germline, CDR1 is MNHEY and CDR2 SMNVEV (reference sequence). CDR3 in amino acids: CARTDGNSNQPQHF. The CDR3, as DNA: TGTGCCAGGACCGACGGGAATAGCAATCAGCCCCAGCATTTT.

The gene calls are TRBV5-1 and TRBJ1-1, with D possibly being TRBD1 (5 bases). Trimming shortened V by 1 base and J by 4 bases, and 11 bases separated the two germline ends. This CDR3 region has 14 residues. The germline V gene has CDR1 SGHRS and CDR2 YFSETQ. The CDR3 sequence is CASSLWGMGTEAFF. The CDR3 DNA reads as TGCGCCAGCAGCTTGTGGGGGATGGGCACTGAAGCTTTCTTT.

This clone was seen once. The chain combines TRBV11-3 with TRBJ1-1, with D perhaps TRBD1 (5 bases). The V and J ends lost 3 bases and 4 bases respectively, with 9 bases between them. Looked up from germline, CDR1 is SGHNT and CDR2 is YENEEA. The CDR3 has 13 residues. DNA of the CDR3: TGTGCCAGCAGCTTTAGGCAGGGCACTGAAGCTTTCTTT. It yields the protein CASSFRQGTEAFF.

CDR3 sequence: CAISRQRRSRGHEQFF. The CDR3 DNA reads as TGTGCCATCAGTAGACAAAGACGGAGTCGTGGTCATGAGCAGTTCTTC. The chain couples TRBV10-3 to TRBJ2-1; the D is unclear. V was shortened by 5 bases and J by 8 bases, with 22 bases between the two germline ends. The germline V gene encodes CDR1 ENHRY and CDR2 SYGVKD. This CDR3 region has 16 residues.

This chain links TRBV5-1 with TRBJ2-7, with D hard to call. Germline-derived CDR1 and CDR2 are SGHRS and YFSETQ. The length of the CDR3 is 14 residues. Trimming left V 0 bases short and J 0 bases short, with 7 bases between. CDR3: CASSLVPSSYEQYF. DNA for the CDR3: TGCGCCAGCAGCTTGGTACCTAGCTCCTACGAGCAGTACTTC. Full variable domain (remainder filled in from reference TRBV5-1 and TRBJ2-7): KAGVTQTPRYLIKTRGQQVTLSCSPISGHRSVSWYQQTPGQGLQFLFEYFSETQRNKGNFPGRFSGRQFSNSRSEMNVSTLELGDSALYLCASSLVPSSYEQYFGPGTRLTVT.

The chain employs TRBV28 and TRBJ2-1; 7 nucleotides align to TRBD2. V trimming: 5 bases; J trimming: 7 bases; junction bases outside the gene matches: 8. CDR1 is MDHEN and CDR2 is SYDVKM in the germline V gene. The CDR3 is made up of 14 amino acids. CDR3 nucleotide sequence: TGTGCCAGCAGTCAGGTGGGAGGGCCTAATGAGCAGTTCTTC. Encoded protein: CASSQVGGPNEQFF.

This chain connects TRBV7-2 to TRBJ2-7; 9 bases agree with TRBD1. This CDR3 comprises 15 residues. Germline V CDR1 and CDR2: SGHTA, FQGNSA. Losses at the gene ends were 1 base for V and 1 base for J; bases not matched to a gene: 2. Written as DNA, the CDR3 is TGTGCCAGCAGCTTAGGCGGGACAGGGTCCTACGAGCAGTACTTC. This translates into CASSLGGTGSYEQYF.

V is TRBV7-8 and J is TRBJ1-3; D unclear. V was trimmed by 3 bases and J by 4 bases, leaving 7 bases between them. CDR1 and CDR2 from the germline V gene are SGHVS and FQNEAQ. This CDR3 spans 13 amino acids. The CDR3 DNA reads as TGTGCCAGCAGCTTCCCACAGGGAAACACCATATATTTT. Translation gives CASSFPQGNTIYF. The full variable domain, in which reference TRBV7-8 and TRBJ1-3 provide the parts outside the CDR3, is GAGVSQSPRYKVAKRGQDVALRCDPISGHVSLFWYQQALGQGPEFLTYFQNEAQLDKSGLPSDRFFAERPEGSVSTLKIQRTQQEDSAVYLCASSFPQGNTIYFGEGSWLTVV.

The J gene is TRBJ2-1, the V gene TRBV6-5, with D unclear. Trimming took off 4 bases at V and 4 bases at J, with 11 bases between the two ends. Germline CDR1 reads MNHEY; CDR2 reads SVGAGI. The CDR3 covers 14 residues. The CDR3 DNA follows: TGTGCCAGCAGTTCCGAACAGCCTTACAATGAGCAGTTCTTC. Amino acid sequence: CASSSEQPYNEQFF.

In its sample, this clone was seen a few times. This sequence joins TRBV5-1 and TRBJ1-1; TRBD1 is a possible D gene (5 bases). Germline V gives CDR1 SGHRS, CDR2 YFSETQ. The V and J ends lost 5 bases and 2 bases respectively, with 16 bases between them. This CDR3 has 15 amino acids. The CDR3: CASSLSEGRNTEAFF. The DNA for the CDR3 is TGCGCCAGCAGTTTGTCCGAGGGGCGAAACACTGAAGCTTTCTTT.

The J gene is TRBJ1-3, the V gene TRBV4-1; TRBD1 aligns across 7 bases. The CDR3 sequence is 15 residues long. The trim removed 2 bases at V and 6 bases at J, leaving 7 bases unmatched. Germline CDR1 MGHRA, CDR2 YSYEKL. This CDR3 is CASSQSGQPLNTIYF. In nucleotides, the CDR3 is TGCGCCAGCAGCCAATCGGGACAGCCATTAAACACCATATATTTT.

The chain couples TRBV18 to TRBJ2-7, with no clear D. Germline V lookup: CDR1 KGHSH, CDR2 LQKENI. The CDR3 contains 14 residues. The ends were cut back, 4 bases at V and 2 bases at J, with 12 bases in the middle. CDR3 protein: CASSRTDGPYEQYF. The CDR3 bases are TGTGCCAGCTCACGAACGGACGGACCCTACGAGCAGTACTTC.

The rearrangement joins TRBV5-1 to TRBJ2-1; either TRBD1 or TRBD2 may supply D (5 bases each). The CDR3 consists of 12 residues. The germline CDR1 and CDR2 sequences are SGHRS and YFSETQ. Trimming shortened V by 2 bases and J by 12 bases, and 12 bases separated the two germline ends. CDR3 residues: CASSFSRDRQFF. The CDR3 DNA sequence: TGCGCCAGCAGCTTTTCTAGGGACCGGCAGTTCTTC.

The sample holds one count of this clone. The chain has TRBV4-1 and TRBJ2-3; D unclear. CDR1 is MGHRA and CDR2 is YSYEKL in the germline V gene. The CDR3 totals 17 residues. The V gene lost 1 base and the J gene lost 2 bases, with 16 bases spanning the gap. CDR3 sequence (DNA): TGCGCCAGCAGCCAAGGCCTCCGGCGGCCAGTCACAGATACGCAGTATTTT. This translates into CASSQGLRRPVTDTQYF.

V is TRBV28 and J is TRBJ1-1; D uncertain. Germline loops: CDR1 MDHEN, CDR2 SYDVKM. The CDR3 covers 13 residues. The V end lost 9 bases, the J end lost 0 bases, and 11 bases lay between the germline ends. The CDR3: CASRGRVNTEAFF. In DNA form, the CDR3 reads TGTGCCAGTCGGGGTCGGGTGAACACTGAAGCTTTCTTT.

The chain has TRBV9 and TRBJ2-1; perhaps D is TRBD1 or TRBD2 (5 bases each). Germline assignment: CDR1 SGDLS and CDR2 YYNGEE. Trimming shortened V by 3 bases and J by 6 bases, and 13 bases separated the two germline ends. The CDR3 extends over 14 amino acids. The CDR3 region has the DNA TGTGCCAGCAGCGCTGGGGACGCCGCCAATGAGCAGTTCTTC. Residues: CASSAGDAANEQFF.

The chain employs TRBV4-1 and TRBJ2-7, with TRBD2 matching 9 bases. The trim removed 2 bases at V and 6 bases at J, leaving 5 bases unmatched. This CDR3 comprises 14 residues. The germline V gene has CDR1 MGHRA and CDR2 YSYEKL. CDR3 residues: CASSQLAGVREQYF. CDR3 bases: TGCGCCAGCAGCCAATTAGCGGGAGTACGCGAGCAGTACTTC.

V usage is TRBV19 and J usage is TRBJ2-1; D gene uncertain. Germline-derived CDR1 and CDR2 are LNHDA and SQIVND (reference sequence). V lost 7 bases and J lost 8, with 15 bases in between. CDR3 size: 13 residues. The CDR3 region has the DNA TGTGCCAGTACTCCGGGTGTTCTCCATGAGCAGTTCTTC. Its translation is CASTPGVLHEQFF.

The rearrangement uses TRBV6-5 and TRBJ2-1, with D perhaps TRBD2 (5 bases). The V and J ends lost 2 bases and 10 bases respectively, with 18 bases between them. The length of the CDR3 is 15 residues. The V gene's germline CDR1 is MNHEY and CDR2 SVGAGI. The CDR3: CASSYQVLEPGEQFF. The CDR3 nucleotides read TGTGCCAGCAGTTACCAGGTACTAGAGCCGGGGGAGCAGTTCTTC.

The chain recombines TRBV4-3 with TRBJ2-5, with D hard to call. This CDR3 contains 13 residues. V lost 1 base, J lost 7 bases, and 10 bases lay in between. In germline, CDR1 is LGHNA, CDR2 YSLEER. Here the CDR3 DNA reads TGCGCCAGCAGCCAAGGGGGTCTTGGGACCCAGTACTTC. Amino acid sequence: CASSQGGLGTQYF.

The chain couples TRBV5-1 to TRBJ2-7, with D perhaps matching TRBD1 or TRBD2 (5 bases each). The germline CDR1 and CDR2 sequences are SGHRS and YFSETQ. The CDR3 spans 15 residues. V lost 4 bases to trimming and J lost 4 bases, with 18 bases between them. CDR3 coding DNA: TGCGCCAGCAGCAAAGGGACCGCCTTTGGGTACGAGCAGTACTTC. Protein: CASSKGTAFGYEQYF.

This clone was picked up a small number of times. V is TRBV7-2 and J is TRBJ2-7, with 9 bases identical to TRBD1. The V segment lost 0 bases and the J segment 6 bases; nucleotides outside the gene matches: 9. The V gene's germline CDR1 is SGHTA and CDR2 FQGNSA. This CDR3 contains 16 residues. In DNA form, the CDR3 reads TGTGCCAGCAGCTTAGCAGGGAACAGGGGGCCGGGCGAGCAGTACTTC. Translation gives CASSLAGNRGPGEQYF.

V usage is TRBV6-5 and J usage is TRBJ2-2, with TRBD2 as a possible D gene (6 bases). V lost 0 bases and J lost 8, with 10 bases in between. The CDR3 sequence is 14 residues long. Germline V gene sequence: CDR1 MNHEY, CDR2 SVGAGI. The CDR3 sequence is CASSYSDGLGELFF. The CDR3 DNA reads TGTGCCAGCAGTTACTCTGACGGACTAGGGGAGCTGTTTTTT.

The chain carries TRBV9 and TRBJ2-7, with a weak D call TRBD2 (5 bases). Trimming stripped 2 bases from V and 7 bases from J, with 13 bases between. Germline CDR1 is SGDLS and CDR2 is YYNGEE. The CDR3 totals 13 residues. The chain's CDR3 is CASSVGVPGEQYF. The CDR3 DNA reads as TGTGCCAGCAGCGTCGGGGTTCCGGGGGAGCAGTACTTC.

This clone was counted many times. Given a much more abundant clone one base away, this may be a read error. Within the sample, other DNA sequences also encode this same CDR3. The rearrangement uses TRBV6-5 and TRBJ2-7; D unclear. The CDR3 has 12 residues. Trimming shortened V by 5 bases and J by 4 bases, and 9 bases separated the two germline ends. Germline CDR1 MNHEY, CDR2 SVGAGI. Here the CDR3 DNA reads TGTGCCAGCAGTGAAGACGGGTACGAGCAGTACTTC. This gives the protein CASSEDGYEQYF.

The chain combines TRBV11-1 with TRBJ2-7; D unresolved. The V and J ends lost 3 bases and 2 bases respectively, with 11 bases between them. CDR3 length equals 14 residues. The germline CDR1 and CDR2 sequences are SGHAT and FQDESV (reference sequence). The CDR3 DNA is TGTGCCAGCAGCTTGTTCCAGACGACCTACGAGCAGTACTTC. Translation gives CASSLFQTTYEQYF.